This entry describes one T cell receptor (beta chain). This clone's antigen is unknown. No base qualities exist here, and no much larger clone lies one base off it. This sample is drawn from a study of blood T cell repertoires in COVID-19 (TCRdb year 2020). General notes on the study: The collaborator samples originated in the United States, Italy and Spain and spanned the acute and convalescent phases of COVID-19. The sample metadata nearly always contained a de-identified subject ID, COVID-19 status, age in years and sex. Where HLA class I and class II types were available, the types were taken from metadata supplied by the sample provider, not from assay-based typing. The repertoires were released in a freely available public database intended as a resource for research on the immune response to SARS-CoV-2. The material from the prospective study consisted of cDNA or gDNA derived from T cells, B-cell-depleted T cells, or PBMCs. Deeply sampled blood TCRbeta repertoires from subjects exposed to, actively infected with, or recovered from COVID-19 were included in the dataset. The samples were drawn from the first 160 participants of the ongoing ImmuneRACE study and from some 1,300 subjects provided by 6 global collaborators.

Looking up the germline V gene yields CDR1 MNHEY and CDR2 SVGAGI. Trimming takes 6 bases off V and 5 bases off J; junction bases not matched to a gene: 5. The CDR3 covers 13 residues, taking in both the cysteine and the phenylalanine. Only the CDR3 part of the read is kept: 39 bases, read in frame from the first base. TCRbeta CDR3 regions were amplified from genomic DNA by means of the immunoSEQ Assay, a bias-controlled multiplex PCR. Concerning the study's data processing: The number of nucleated cells in each sample was estimated from the amplification of reference gene primers within the assay. Sequence reads were collapsed and filtered to measure the absolute abundance of every unique TCRbeta CDR3 rearrangement. For each sample, productive Simpson clonality was calculated as the square root of Simpson's diversity index over productive rearrangements. Sourced from immuneACCESS, this table was stored by TCRdb with only in-frame sequences that have V and J called. A share of the clones is absent; for the studies checked, an unresolved V gene accounts for under half, and the remainder has no known explanation. Clonal size and the V and J genes are those of that table, whereas D and trimming came from the DNA. The sample contains 140,000 to 150,000 clones, around 90% of them found a single time. The leading ten clones occupy roughly 1.9% of the sample.

General study outcomes and caveats: The amount of clinical and demographic metadata varied by source and participant and was provided uncurated.

Collaborating institutions collected whole blood in K2EDTA tubes following their own protocols. For TCRbeta analysis, collaborators shipped samples in one of three forms: frozen whole blood, isolated PBMCs, or DNA extracted from either of those sample types. The sequence joins TRBV6-5 to TRBJ1-1, and TRBD1 aligns with 8 junction nucleotides. The sequenced material came from peripheral blood. The clonotype comes from a man in his 70s with acute or convalescent COVID-19. The DNA sequence is TGTGCCAGCAGCCTACAGGGGGAAACTGAAGCTTTCTTT. The translation is CASSLQGETEAFF.